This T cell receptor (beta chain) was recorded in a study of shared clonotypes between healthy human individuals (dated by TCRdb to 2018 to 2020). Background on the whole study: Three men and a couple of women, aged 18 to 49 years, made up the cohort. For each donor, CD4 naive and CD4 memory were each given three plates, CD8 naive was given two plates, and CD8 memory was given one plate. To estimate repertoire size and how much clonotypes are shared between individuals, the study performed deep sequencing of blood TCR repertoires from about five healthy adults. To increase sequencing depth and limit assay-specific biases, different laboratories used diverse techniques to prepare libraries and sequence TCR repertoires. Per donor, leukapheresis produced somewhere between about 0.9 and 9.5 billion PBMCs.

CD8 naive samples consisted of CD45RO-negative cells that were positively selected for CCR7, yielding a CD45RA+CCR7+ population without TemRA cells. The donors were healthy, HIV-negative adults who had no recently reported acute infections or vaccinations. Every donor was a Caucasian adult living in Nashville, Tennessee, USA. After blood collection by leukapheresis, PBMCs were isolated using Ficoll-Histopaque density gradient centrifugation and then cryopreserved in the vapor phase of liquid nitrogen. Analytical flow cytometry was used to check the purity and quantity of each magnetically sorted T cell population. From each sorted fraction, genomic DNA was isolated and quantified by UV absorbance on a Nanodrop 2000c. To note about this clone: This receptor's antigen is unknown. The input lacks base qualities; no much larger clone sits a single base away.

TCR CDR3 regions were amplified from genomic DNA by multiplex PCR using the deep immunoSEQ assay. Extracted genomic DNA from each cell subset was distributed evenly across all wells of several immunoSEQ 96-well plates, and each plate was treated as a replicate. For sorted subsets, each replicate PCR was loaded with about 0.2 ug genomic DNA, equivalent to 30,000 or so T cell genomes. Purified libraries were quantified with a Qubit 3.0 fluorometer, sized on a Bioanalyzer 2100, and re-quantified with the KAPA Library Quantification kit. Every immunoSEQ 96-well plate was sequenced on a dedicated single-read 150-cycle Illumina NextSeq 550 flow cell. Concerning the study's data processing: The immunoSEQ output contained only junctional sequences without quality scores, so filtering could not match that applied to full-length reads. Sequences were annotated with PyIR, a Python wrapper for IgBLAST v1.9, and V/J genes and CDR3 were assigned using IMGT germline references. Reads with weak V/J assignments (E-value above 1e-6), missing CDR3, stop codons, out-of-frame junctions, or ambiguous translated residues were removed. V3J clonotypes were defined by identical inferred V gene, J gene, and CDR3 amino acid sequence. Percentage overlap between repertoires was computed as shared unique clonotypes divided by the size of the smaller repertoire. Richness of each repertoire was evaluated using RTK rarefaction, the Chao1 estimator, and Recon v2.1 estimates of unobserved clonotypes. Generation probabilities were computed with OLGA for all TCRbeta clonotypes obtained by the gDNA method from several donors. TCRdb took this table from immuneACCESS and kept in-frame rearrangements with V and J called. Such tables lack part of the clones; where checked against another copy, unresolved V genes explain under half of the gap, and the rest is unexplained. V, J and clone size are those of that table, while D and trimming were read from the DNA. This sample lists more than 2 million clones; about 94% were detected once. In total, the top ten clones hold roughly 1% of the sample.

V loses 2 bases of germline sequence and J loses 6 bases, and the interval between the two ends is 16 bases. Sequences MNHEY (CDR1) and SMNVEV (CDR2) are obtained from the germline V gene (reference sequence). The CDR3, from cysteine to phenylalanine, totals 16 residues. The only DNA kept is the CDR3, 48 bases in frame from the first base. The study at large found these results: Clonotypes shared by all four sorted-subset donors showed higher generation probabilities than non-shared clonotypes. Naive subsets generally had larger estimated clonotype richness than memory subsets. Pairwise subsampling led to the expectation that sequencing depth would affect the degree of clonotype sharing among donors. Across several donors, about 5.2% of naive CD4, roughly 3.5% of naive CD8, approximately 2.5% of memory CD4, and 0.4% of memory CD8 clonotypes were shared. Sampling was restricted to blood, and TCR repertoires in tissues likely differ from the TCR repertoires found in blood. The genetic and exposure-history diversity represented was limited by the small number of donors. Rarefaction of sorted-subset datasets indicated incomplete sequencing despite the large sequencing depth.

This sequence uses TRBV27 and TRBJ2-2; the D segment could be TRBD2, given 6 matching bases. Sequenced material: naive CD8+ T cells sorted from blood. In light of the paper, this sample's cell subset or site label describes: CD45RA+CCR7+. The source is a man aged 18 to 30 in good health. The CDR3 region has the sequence CASSLGSAGTAGELFF. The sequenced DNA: TGTGCCAGCAGTTTAGGTTCGGCGGGGACGGCCGGGGAGCTGTTTTTT.